These T cell receptor beta chains were read from a single sample in a study of cytomegalovirus exposure and HLA in healthy donors. Some clones are missing from TCRdb's copy, which holds only in-frame ones; the method was immunoSEQ multiplex PCR. The sample yields 130,000 to 150,000 clones, roughly 90% seen once. The material sequenced was PBMCs. These receptors were taken from a man aged 18 to 30 in good health and CMV-seronegative. Both conserved end residues are part of each CDR3. The order of the fields is CDR3 protein, D gene, V gene, CDR3 length. A D gene is named only where the DNA matches it firmly.

CDR3: CAWSVTGTTNYGYTF
D: NA
V: TRBV30
length: 15

CDR3: CASSFRTSGRSGELFF
D: TRBD2
V: TRBV27
length: 16

CDR3: CASSLGDDSYNEQFF
D: NA
V: TRBV7-7
length: 15

CDR3: CASSPTGIGDQPQHF
D: NA
V: TRBV18
length: 15

CDR3: CASSWTGASYNEQFF
D: TRBD1
V: TRBV14
length: 15

CDR3: CASRVPGLGISDTF
D: NA
V: TRBV2
length: 14

CDR3: CASSFSGAGTEAFF
D: NA
V: TRBV6-6
length: 14

CDR3: CASSYGSFNQPQHF
D: NA
V: TRBV6-1
length: 14

CDR3: CASRRLAGRQETQYF
D: TRBD2
V: TRBV6-5
length: 15

CDR3: CASSERGRGSGTEAFF
D: NA
V: TRBV2
length: 16

CDR3: CASKEDRGEQYF
D: TRBD1
V: TRBV7-9
length: 12

CDR3: CASSSEGAWAGGNYGYTF
D: TRBD1
V: TRBV5-4
length: 18

CDR3: CASSPTAGELFF
D: NA
V: TRBV19
length: 12

CDR3: CASSPRTTPHNEQFF
D: NA
V: TRBV18
length: 15

CDR3: CAISRDSNYGYTF
D: TRBD1
V: TRBV10-3
length: 13

CDR3: CASSVVGDGAAEFSYNEQFF
D: NA
V: TRBV9
length: 20

CDR3: CASSLASGGGEQYF
D: TRBD2
V: TRBV5-1
length: 14

CDR3: CASSPLHGNSYNEQFF
D: NA
V: TRBV18
length: 16